Following are 27 T cell receptor beta chains from one sample sequenced in a study of lymphopenia after photon versus proton radiotherapy. Repertoires were generated with immunoSEQ multiplex PCR, while TCRdb's copy carries only in-frame clones and drops some. The sample lists about 26,000 clones; under 95% were seen once. This sample comprised peripheral blood, obtained from a patient treated with photon-based radiotherapy. The receptor set was obtained from a woman between 50 and 59 years old with cholangiocarcinoma.

The J gene is TRBJ1-2, the V gene TRBV4-3; TRBD1 agrees at 9 bases. Trimming took 4 bases from V and 5 from J; bases not matched to a gene: 11. The CDR3 is 16 residues long. The germline gives CDR1 LGHNA, CDR2 YSLEER. The CDR3 sequence: CASSRDPGQGRYGYTF. The CDR3 DNA sequence: TGCGCCAGCAGCCGAGACCCGGGACAGGGCCGGTATGGCTACACCTTC.

The chain links TRBV5-1 to TRBJ2-1; 8 bases are shared with TRBD2. Losses at the gene ends were 2 bases for V and 2 bases for J; bases not matched to a gene: 6. The CDR3 is made up of 16 amino acids. Germline V gene sequence: CDR1 SGHRS, CDR2 YFSETQ. DNA for the CDR3: TGCGCCAGCAGCTTCGGGGTAGCGGGACCCTACAATGAGCAGTTCTTC. Translating it yields CASSFGVAGPYNEQFF.

The rearrangement uses TRBV16 and TRBJ1-2, with 8 nucleotides matching TRBD1. V trimming: 2 bases; J trimming: 4 bases; junction bases outside the gene matches: 3. The CDR3 covers 14 residues. Germline CDR1 reads KGHSY; CDR2 reads FQNENV. The CDR3 nucleotides are TGTGCCAGCAGCCAAATTGGGACAGGCTATGGCTACACCTTC. Translating gives CASSQIGTGYGYTF.

The V gene is TRBV2, the J gene TRBJ2-5, with a tentative D call TRBD1 (5 bases). This CDR3 spans 14 amino acids. The V gene lost 6 bases and the J gene lost 3 bases, with 14 bases spanning the gap. Per the germline V gene, CDR1 is SNHLY and CDR2 is FYNNEI. CDR3 coding DNA: TGTGCCAGCAGCGCACTGACAGTTAAAGAGACCCAGTACTTC. This gives the protein CASSALTVKETQYF.

This chain uses TRBV10-2 with TRBJ2-7; TRBD2 agrees at 8 bases. CDR3 length: 14 residues. Germline V gene data show CDR1 as WSHSY and CDR2 as SAAADI. V lost 0 bases and J lost 7; bases outside the gene matches: 5. This CDR3 is CASSESTGGREQYF. The CDR3 DNA is TGCGCCAGCAGTGAGTCTACGGGGGGGCGGGAGCAGTACTTC.

This clone was observed once. The chain joins TRBV6-5 to TRBJ1-1; D gene unclear. Deletions cut 0 bases from V and 6 bases from J, with 8 bases between. The germline CDR1 and CDR2 sequences are MNHEY and SVGAGI. The CDR3 has 13 amino acids. The CDR3 sequence is CASSYSGGAEAFF. The CDR3 DNA follows: TGTGCCAGCAGTTACTCGGGTGGCGCTGAAGCTTTCTTT.

The chain joins TRBV30 to TRBJ1-6; the match to TRBD1 covers 7 bases. CDR1 and CDR2 (germline): GTSNPN, SVGIG (reference sequence). The CDR3 length is 16 residues. Losses at the gene ends were 2 bases for V and 9 bases for J; bases not matched to a gene: 13. The CDR3 is CAWSPGQAGGGSPLHF. The CDR3 DNA follows: TGTGCCTGGAGTCCCGGACAGGCCGGAGGGGGTTCACCCCTCCACTTT.

The chain joins TRBV5-8 to TRBJ1-1; D unresolved. Trimming removed 4 bases from V and 4 bases from J, with 26 bases in between. The CDR3 contains 18 residues. Germline CDR1 is SGHTS and CDR2 is YDEGEE. The chain's CDR3 is CASSLLFGGERTTTEAFF. As DNA, the CDR3 is TGTGCCAGCAGCCTACTGTTCGGTGGTGAGCGAACGACCACTGAAGCTTTCTTT.

The chain carries TRBV9 and TRBJ2-1; D remains ambiguous. Germline assignment: CDR1 SGDLS and CDR2 YYNGEE. V shed 3 bases and J shed 0 bases, with 10 bases lying between them. This CDR3 spans 15 amino acids. The DNA of the CDR3 is TGTGCCAGCAGCGCCTACAGAAACTCCTACAATGAGCAGTTCTTC. This gives the protein CASSAYRNSYNEQFF.

This chain joins TRBV7-8 and TRBJ1-2; D perhaps matches TRBD1 (5 bases). Trimming stripped 3 bases from V and 1 base from J, with 9 bases between. This CDR3 contains 14 residues. Germline loops: CDR1 SGHVS, CDR2 FQNEAQ. The CDR3: CASSFFGGNYGYTF. DNA for the CDR3: TGTGCCAGCAGCTTTTTTGGGGGTAACTATGGCTACACCTTC.

The chain couples TRBV7-9 to TRBJ1-4, with a weak D call TRBD1 (5 bases). The germline V gene encodes CDR1 SEHNR and CDR2 FQNEAQ (reference sequence). V lost 1 base to trimming and J lost 7 bases, with 13 bases between them. The CDR3 consists of 15 residues. The CDR3 bases are TGTGCCAGCAGCTTAGTGGGGGTTCGGGGTGAAAAACTGTTTTTT. Its translation: CASSLVGVRGEKLFF.

This rearrangement joins TRBV6-1 to TRBJ2-7; D might be TRBD1 or TRBD2, each matching 5 bases. V lost 7 bases and J lost 1, with 17 bases in between. The CDR3 sequence is 15 residues long. CDR1 and CDR2 (germline): MNHNS, SASEGT. CDR3 in DNA: TGTGCCAGCATGAGGGTGATGGGGCAGTCCTACGAGCAGTACTTC. Protein sequence: CASMRVMGQSYEQYF.

This clone was counted a single time. The rearrangement links TRBV19 to TRBJ2-1; TRBD2 matches at 8 bases. After removal of 4 bases from V and 2 bases from J, the junction contained 7 bases not matched to a gene. The CDR3 covers 16 residues. The germline CDR1 and CDR2 sequences are LNHDA and SQIVND (reference sequence). CDR3 in amino acids: CASSTRGGLPYNEQFF. CDR3 nucleotide sequence: TGTGCCAGTAGTACCCGGGGGGGACTACCCTACAATGAGCAGTTCTTC.

The chain has TRBV27 and TRBJ1-5; D not resolved. V was trimmed by 5 bases and J by 3 bases, leaving 29 bases between them. The CDR3 runs to 20 residues. Per the germline V gene, CDR1 is MNHEY and CDR2 is SMNVEV (reference sequence). The CDR3 DNA follows: TGTGCCAGCAGTCCTCGAGGGAGGGTAAAGGAAGTAGAGACCAATCAGCCCCAGCATTTT. Translated, it gives CASSPRGRVKEVETNQPQHF.

Written as DNA, the CDR3 is TGCGCCAGCAGCCATCGCCTAGCGGGGGGGCCGTTCAATGAGCAGTTCTTC. This translates into CASSHRLAGGPFNEQFF. The gene calls are TRBV4-3 and TRBJ2-1, with 12 bases matching TRBD2. V lost 3 bases to trimming and J lost 6 bases; unmatched junction nucleotides: 9. The CDR3 is 17 amino acids. Per germline, CDR1 LGHNA and CDR2 YSLEER.

V gene TRBV19 combines with J gene TRBJ2-1; 8 bases agree with TRBD2. The CDR3 loop spans 14 amino acids. V lost 3 bases, J lost 6 bases, and 4 bases stayed unmatched. Looked up from germline, CDR1 is LNHDA and CDR2 is SQIVND (reference sequence). The CDR3 loop is CASSILAGTNEQFF. The DNA of the CDR3 is TGTGCCAGTAGTATCTTAGCGGGAACCAATGAGCAGTTCTTC.

With regard to this clone: Germline is not matched at one junction end, which may reflect a read error. The CDR3 DNA follows: TGTGCCAGCAGAGCAACAGGGTCGTATGACTACACCTTC. Amino acid sequence: CASRATGSYDYTF. V usage is TRBV2 and J usage is TRBJ1-2; D perhaps matches TRBD1 (6 bases). Per the germline V gene, CDR1 is SNHLY and CDR2 is FYNNEI. The CDR3 has 13 amino acids.

The J gene is TRBJ1-5, the V gene TRBV5-5; a weak D match, TRBD1 (5 bases). The CDR3 sequence is 13 residues long. Looked up from germline, CDR1 is SGHKS and CDR2 is YYEKEE (reference sequence). V lost 10 bases to trimming and J lost 0 bases, with 11 bases between them. CDR3 DNA: TGTGCCCTGACCGGGGGTAGCAATCAGCCCCAGCATTTT. Protein product: CALTGGSNQPQHF.

This chain's CDR3 is CASSTGNRNQPQHF. As DNA, the CDR3 is TGTGCCAGTAGTACCGGAAACAGGAATCAGCCCCAGCATTTT. The chain recombines TRBV19 with TRBJ1-5; D perhaps matches TRBD1 (5 bases). Germline V lookup: CDR1 LNHDA, CDR2 SQIVND (reference sequence). V was clipped by 4 bases and J by 4 bases, with 11 bases between them. The CDR3 is 14 residues long.

The rearrangement joins TRBV5-6 to TRBJ2-5; 9 bases agree with TRBD1. V gave up 0 bases and J gave up 4 bases; unmatched junction bases: 1. Germline V gene data show CDR1 as SGHDT and CDR2 as YYEEEE. CDR3 size: 14 residues. In nucleotides, the CDR3 is TGTGCCAGCAGCTTGGGGGACAGGGTAGAGACCCAGTACTTC. The encoded protein is CASSLGDRVETQYF.

This chain connects TRBV7-8 to TRBJ2-1; 10 bases fit TRBD2. Unmatched junction bases numbered 5, after V lost 5 bases and J lost 4 bases. This CDR3 is 15 amino acids long. Germline CDR1 SGHVS, CDR2 FQNEAQ. The CDR3 region has the DNA TGTGCCAGCAGCCCCCGGACTAGCGGTTACAATGAGCAGTTCTTC. It yields the protein CASSPRTSGYNEQFF.

The chain couples TRBV5-1 to TRBJ2-1; TRBD2 matches 8 bases. V gave up 2 bases and J gave up 4 bases; unmatched junction bases: 11. The CDR3 is 17 residues long. Germline V gene data show CDR1 as SGHRS and CDR2 as YFSETQ. CDR3 nucleotide sequence: TGCGCCAGCAGCTTCAGGGACCTCGGGGGGGTTTACAATGAGCAGTTCTTC. Translated, it gives CASSFRDLGGVYNEQFF.

CDR3 in DNA: TGTGCCAGCAGCTTTGGGGAGGAAAAACTGTTTTTT. This gives the protein CASSFGEEKLFF. The gene calls are TRBV7-9 and TRBJ1-4; D gene unclear. The CDR3 contains 12 residues. CDR1 and CDR2 from the germline V gene are SEHNR and FQNEAQ (reference sequence). Trimming shortened V by 3 bases and J by 8 bases, and 7 bases separated the two germline ends.

The V gene is TRBV5-8, the J gene TRBJ2-1; 7 bases match TRBD1. Germline CDR1 is SGHTS and CDR2 is YDEGEE. The CDR3 loop spans 15 amino acids. With 3 bases clipped from V and 4 bases from J, the junction kept 7 bases outside the gene matches. In nucleotides, the CDR3 is TGTGCCAGCAGCTCACAGGGGACCTTATACAATGAGCAGTTCTTC. It specifies CASSSQGTLYNEQFF.

This chain connects TRBV7-9 to TRBJ1-1, with TRBD1 as a possible D gene (5 bases). Germline V gene data show CDR1 as SEHNR and CDR2 as FQNEAQ (reference sequence). Deletions cut 5 bases from V and 3 bases from J, with 16 bases between. The CDR3 totals 15 residues. The CDR3 here is CASSTRDGRYTEAFF. The CDR3 DNA is TGTGCCAGCAGCACCCGGGACGGACGATACACTGAAGCTTTCTTT.

The chain has TRBV27 and TRBJ1-2; the D gene is possibly TRBD1 (6 bases). This CDR3 contains 13 residues. Germline V CDR1 and CDR2: MNHEY, SMNVEV (reference sequence). The V gene lost 2 bases and the J gene lost 6 bases, with 10 bases spanning the gap. The DNA of the CDR3 is TGTGCCAGCAGTTTAAAACCAGGGGATGGCTACACCTTC. It yields the protein CASSLKPGDGYTF.

This chain links TRBV6-6 with TRBJ1-1, with a tentative D call TRBD1 (5 bases). V was trimmed by 6 bases and J by 6 bases, leaving 14 bases between them. Germline values: CDR1 MNHNY, CDR2 SVGAGI (reference sequence). The CDR3 contains 13 residues. The CDR3 DNA reads as TGTGCCAGCAGCATAGGGGCGCTCGCTGAAGCTTTCTTT. Translating it yields CASSIGALAEAFF.